Below, 16 T cell receptor beta chains from the same sample are listed, as sequenced in a study of CD8 T cells in Susac syndrome. Random-hexamer reverse transcription was applied to roughly 0.5 to 1 ug RNA. TCRdb re-analysed the immunoSEQ multiplex PCR reads in MiXCR, keeping a single row per CDR3 protein. The profile shows some 140,000 distinct CDR3 sequences, around 91% of them singletons. The sequencing sample was made of CD8+ T cells from PBMCs. The source of these receptors is a human donor with multiple sclerosis.

J is TRBJ1-2 and V is TRBV24-1; 9 positions agree with TRBD1. The length of the CDR3 is 17 residues. V shed 4 bases, J shed 3 bases, and the junction held 11 bases outside the gene matches. Per germline, CDR1 KGHDR and CDR2 SFDVKD. CDR3 protein: CATSDPGTGQADYGYTF. The CDR3 bases are TGTGCCACCAGTGACCCCGGGACAGGGCAAGCGGACTATGGCTACACCTTC.

The chain recombines TRBV19 with TRBJ1-1; D unclear. The V gene lost 6 bases and the J gene lost 0 bases, with 11 bases spanning the gap. This CDR3 spans 14 amino acids. Germline V CDR1 and CDR2: LNHDA, SQIVND (reference sequence). CDR3 loop: CASSPRALNTEAFF. In DNA form, the CDR3 reads TGTGCCAGTAGCCCTCGGGCATTGAACACTGAAGCTTTCTTT.

V is TRBV19 and J is TRBJ1-1; a weak D match, TRBD1 (5 bases). Trimming pared 9 bases from V and 1 base from J, leaving 9 bases between. The germline V gene encodes CDR1 LNHDA and CDR2 SQIVND (reference sequence). The CDR3 consists of 12 residues. CDR3 in amino acids: CASRDGNTEAFF. The DNA for the CDR3 is TGTGCCAGCCGGGACGGGAACACTGAAGCTTTCTTT.

V usage is TRBV7-9 and J usage is TRBJ2-3, with 14 bases lining up with TRBD2. V was clipped by 0 bases and J by 9 bases; unmatched bases: 8. The CDR3 is made up of 17 amino acids. CDR1 and CDR2 from the germline V gene are SEHNR and FQNEAQ (reference sequence). For the CDR3, the DNA is TGTGCCAGCAGCTTAGCCAACCCCGGGACTAGCGGGAGCACGCAGTATTTT. It codes for CASSLANPGTSGSTQYF. The full variable domain, rest sourced from reference TRBV7-9 and TRBJ2-3, is DTGVSQNPRHKITKRGQNVTFRCDPISEHNRLYWYRQTLGQGPEFLTYFQNEAQLEKSRLLSDRFSAERPKGSFSTLEIQRTEQGDSAMYLCASSLANPGTSGSTQYFGPGTRLTVL.

The chain has TRBV7-9 and TRBJ2-4; TRBD2 is a possible D gene (9 bases). This CDR3 comprises 14 residues. Germline-derived CDR1 and CDR2 are SEHNR and FQNEAQ (reference sequence). Trimming left V 7 bases short and J 11 bases short, with 21 bases between. Here the CDR3 DNA reads TGTGCCAGCACCCTAGCGGGACAGGCGGTTCTTCAGTACTTC. Translated, it gives CASTLAGQAVLQYF.

The V gene is TRBV12-5, the J gene TRBJ2-5; D ambiguous. The V end lost 6 bases, the J end lost 4 bases, and 12 bases lay between the germline ends. The CDR3 totals 13 residues. Germline V gene data show CDR1 as LGHNT and CDR2 as FRNRAP. The CDR3 nucleotides read TGTGCTAGTGGCACCCAAGTTGGAGAGACCCAGTACTTC. It specifies CASGTQVGETQYF.

V gene TRBV11-2 combines with J gene TRBJ2-1; D ambiguous. The CDR3 length is 14 residues. V was cut by 1 base and J by 6 bases, with 10 bases left in between. Germline CDR1 and CDR2: SGHAT and FQNNGV. Here the CDR3 reads CASSLVRGSNEQFF. The CDR3 nucleotides are TGTGCCAGCAGCTTAGTCCGAGGAAGCAATGAGCAGTTCTTC.

This clonotype was recorded once. The chain has TRBV19 and TRBJ1-5; D perhaps matches TRBD1 (6 bases). Germline CDR1 LNHDA, CDR2 SQIVND (reference sequence). The CDR3 contains 16 residues. Trimming took off 3 bases at V and 3 bases at J, with 15 bases between the two ends. Here the CDR3 reads CASSMRFQGLNQPQHF. CDR3 DNA: TGTGCCAGTAGTATGAGGTTTCAGGGGCTCAATCAGCCCCAGCATTTT.

This chain connects TRBV4-1 to TRBJ1-4, with D perhaps matching TRBD1 (5 bases). V was clipped by 0 bases and J by 4 bases, with 15 bases between them. CDR1 and CDR2 (germline): MGHRA, YSYEKL. This CDR3 has 17 amino acids. The CDR3 bases are TGCGCCAGCAGCCAAGACGGCCAGGTGGGGGATAATGAAAAACTGTTTTTT. This translates into CASSQDGQVGDNEKLFF.

This clonotype occurred a few times. The chain combines TRBV3-1 with TRBJ2-7; 10 bases match TRBD2. This CDR3 has 14 residues. The germline gives CDR1 LGHDT, CDR2 YNNKEL (reference sequence). V gave up 1 base and J gave up 7 bases; unmatched junction bases: 4. The CDR3 nucleotides read TGTGCCAGCAGCCAAGTAGCGGGAGGAAGAGAGCAGTACTTC. This translates into CASSQVAGGREQYF.

The rearrangement joins TRBV7-9 to TRBJ2-5, with D uncertain. V lost 4 bases, J lost 4 bases, and 16 bases lay in between. The germline CDR1 and CDR2 sequences are SEHNR and FQNEAQ (reference sequence). CDR3 size: 15 residues. The CDR3 region has the DNA TGTGCCAGCAGCTGGGGTCGGATCGCATCAGAGACCCAGTACTTC. Encoded protein: CASSWGRIASETQYF.

For this clonotype: One end of the junction does not line up with germline, which may come from a read error. V is TRBV4-1 and J is TRBJ1-2; 7 bases map to TRBD1. Germline V CDR1 and CDR2: MGHRA, YSYEKL. The CDR3 has 13 amino acids. The DNA of the CDR3 is TGTGCCAGCAGCCCCGGGACAGCCTATGGCTACACCTTC. This translates into CASSPGTAYGYTF.

This CDR3 is CSVRGGAAEAFF. The DNA for the CDR3 is TGCAGCGTACGGGGGGGGGCGGCTGAAGCTTTCTTT. The genes are TRBV29-1 and TRBJ1-1; D is possibly TRBD1 (6 bases). V lost 6 bases and J 6 bases, leaving 14 bases between the germline ends. Looked up from germline, CDR1 is SQVTM and CDR2 is ANQGSEA. The CDR3 sequence is 12 residues long.

This chain uses TRBV12-3 or TRBV12-4 with TRBJ2-7; either TRBD1 or TRBD2 may fit D (6 bases each). The length of the CDR3 is 13 residues. With 3 bases removed from V and 6 bases from J, the gap between germline ends came to 12 bases. As DNA, the CDR3 is TGTGCCAGCAGTTTCGGACCGGGGGCCGAGCAGTACTTC. Its protein is CASSFGPGAEQYF.

The chain links TRBV27 to TRBJ2-7; D is possibly TRBD2 (6 bases). The CDR3 has 13 amino acids. V gave up 3 bases and J gave up 5 bases, with 11 bases separating them. CDR1 and CDR2 from the germline V gene are MNHEY and SMNVEV (reference sequence). The CDR3 coding sequence is TGTGCCAGCAGTTTCGGGAGTTTCGACGAGCAGTACTTC. Its translation: CASSFGSFDEQYF.

V usage is TRBV5-1 and J usage is TRBJ1-1, with 9 bases that match TRBD1. Trimming at V came to 1 base and at J to 11 bases, leaving 3 bases not matched to a gene. CDR1 is SGHRS, CDR2 YFSETQ, per germline. There are 12 residues in the CDR3. The CDR3 coding sequence is TGCGCCAGCAGCTTGACAGGGGGCGACGCTTTCTTT. This sequence encodes CASSLTGGDAFF.